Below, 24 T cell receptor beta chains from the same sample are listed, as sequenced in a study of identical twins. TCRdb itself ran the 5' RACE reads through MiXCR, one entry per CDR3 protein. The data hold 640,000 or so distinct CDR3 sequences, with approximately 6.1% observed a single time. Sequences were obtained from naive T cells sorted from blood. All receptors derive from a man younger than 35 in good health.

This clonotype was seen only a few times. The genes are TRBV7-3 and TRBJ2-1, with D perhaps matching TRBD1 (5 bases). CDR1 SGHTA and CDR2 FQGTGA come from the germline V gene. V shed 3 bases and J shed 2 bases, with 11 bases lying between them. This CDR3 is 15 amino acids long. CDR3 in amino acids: CASSLGQAPYNEQFF. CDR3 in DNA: TGTGCCAGCAGCTTGGGGCAGGCCCCCTACAATGAGCAGTTCTTC.

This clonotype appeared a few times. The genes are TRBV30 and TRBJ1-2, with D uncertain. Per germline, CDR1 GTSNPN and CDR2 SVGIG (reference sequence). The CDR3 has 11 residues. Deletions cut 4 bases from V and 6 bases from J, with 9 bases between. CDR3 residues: CAWTELNGYTF. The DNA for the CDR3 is TGTGCCTGGACCGAGTTGAATGGCTACACCTTC.

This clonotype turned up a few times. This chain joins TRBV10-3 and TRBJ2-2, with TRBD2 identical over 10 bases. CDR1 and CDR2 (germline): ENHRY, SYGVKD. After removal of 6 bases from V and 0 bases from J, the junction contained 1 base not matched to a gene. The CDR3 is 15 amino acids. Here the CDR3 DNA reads TGTGCCATCAGAGGACTAGCGGCGAACACCGGGGAGCTGTTTTTT. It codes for CAIRGLAANTGELFF.

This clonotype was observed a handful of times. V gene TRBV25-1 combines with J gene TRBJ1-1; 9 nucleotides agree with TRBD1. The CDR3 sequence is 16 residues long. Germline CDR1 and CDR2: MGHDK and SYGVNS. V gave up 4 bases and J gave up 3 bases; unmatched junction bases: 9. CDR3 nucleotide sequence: TGTGCCAGCAGTGGTACACAGGGGGCCGGTGACACTGAAGCTTTCTTT. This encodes CASSGTQGAGDTEAFF.

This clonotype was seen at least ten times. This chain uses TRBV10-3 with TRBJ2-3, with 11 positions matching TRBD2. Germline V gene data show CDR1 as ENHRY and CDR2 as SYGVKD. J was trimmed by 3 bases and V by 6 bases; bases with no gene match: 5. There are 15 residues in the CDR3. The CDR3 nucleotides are TGTGCCATCAGCCCGACTAGCGGGGCAACAGATACGCAGTATTTT. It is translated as CAISPTSGATDTQYF.

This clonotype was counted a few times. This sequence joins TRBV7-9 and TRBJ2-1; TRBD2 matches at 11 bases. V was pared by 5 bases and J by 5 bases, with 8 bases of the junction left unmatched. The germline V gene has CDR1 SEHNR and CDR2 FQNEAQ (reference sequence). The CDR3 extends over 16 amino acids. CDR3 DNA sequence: TGTGCCAGCAGCCCAACTAGCGGGAGTTCAAACAATGAGCAGTTCTTC. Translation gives CASSPTSGSSNNEQFF.

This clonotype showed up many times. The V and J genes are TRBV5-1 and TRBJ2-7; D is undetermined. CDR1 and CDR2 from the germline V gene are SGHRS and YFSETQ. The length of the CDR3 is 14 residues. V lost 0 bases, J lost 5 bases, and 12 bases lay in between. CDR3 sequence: CASSLAFETNEQYF. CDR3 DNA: TGCGCCAGCAGCTTGGCGTTCGAGACGAACGAGCAGTACTTC.

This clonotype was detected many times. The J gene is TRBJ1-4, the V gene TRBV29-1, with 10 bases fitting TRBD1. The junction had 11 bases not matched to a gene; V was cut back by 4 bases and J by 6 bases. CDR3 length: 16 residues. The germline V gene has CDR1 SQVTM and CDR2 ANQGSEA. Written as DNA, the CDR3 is TGCAGCGTTGGACGGCCGTTGGGGACAGGGGATGAAAAACTGTTTTTT. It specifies CSVGRPLGTGDEKLFF.

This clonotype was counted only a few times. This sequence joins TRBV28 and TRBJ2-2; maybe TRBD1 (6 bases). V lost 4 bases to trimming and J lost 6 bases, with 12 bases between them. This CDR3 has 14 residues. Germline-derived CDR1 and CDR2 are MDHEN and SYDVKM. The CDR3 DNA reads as TGTGCCAGCAGTTCAGAACAGGGAGCCGGGGAGCTGTTTTTT. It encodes CASSSEQGAGELFF.

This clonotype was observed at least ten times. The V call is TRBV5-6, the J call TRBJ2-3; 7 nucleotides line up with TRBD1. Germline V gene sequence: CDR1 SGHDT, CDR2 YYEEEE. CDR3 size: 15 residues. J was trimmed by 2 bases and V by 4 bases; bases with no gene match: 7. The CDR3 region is CASSTGQSNTDTQYF. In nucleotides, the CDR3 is TGTGCCAGCAGCACGGGACAGAGTAACACAGATACGCAGTATTTT.

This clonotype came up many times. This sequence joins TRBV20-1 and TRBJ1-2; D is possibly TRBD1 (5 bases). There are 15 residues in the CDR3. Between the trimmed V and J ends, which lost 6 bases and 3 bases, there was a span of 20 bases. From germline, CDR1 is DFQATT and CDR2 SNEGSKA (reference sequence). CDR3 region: CSAKPLQGVHYGYTF. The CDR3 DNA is TGCAGTGCCAAGCCTCTTCAGGGAGTTCACTATGGCTACACCTTC.

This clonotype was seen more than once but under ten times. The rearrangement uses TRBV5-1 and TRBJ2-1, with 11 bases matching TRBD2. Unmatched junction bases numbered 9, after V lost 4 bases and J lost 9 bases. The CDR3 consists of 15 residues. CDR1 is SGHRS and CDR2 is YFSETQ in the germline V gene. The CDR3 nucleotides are TGCGCCAGCAGCCCGCGACTAGCGGGGCGGGGTGAGCAGTTCTTC. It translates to CASSPRLAGRGEQFF.

CDR3 nucleotides: TGCGCCAGCAGCTCTCAAGGGACAGTGATCGGGGAAGCTTTCTTT. Its translation: CASSSQGTVIGEAFF. The J gene is TRBJ1-1, the V gene TRBV5-1, with TRBD1 matching 7 bases. V lost 3 bases to trimming and J lost 8 bases; unmatched junction nucleotides: 13. The CDR3 contains 15 residues. The germline V gene encodes CDR1 SGHRS and CDR2 YFSETQ.

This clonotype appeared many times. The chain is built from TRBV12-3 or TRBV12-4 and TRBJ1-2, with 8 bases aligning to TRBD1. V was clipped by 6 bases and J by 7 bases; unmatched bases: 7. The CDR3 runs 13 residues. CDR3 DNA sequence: TGTGCCAGCAGGTCGACAGGGGTAACTGGCTACACCTTC. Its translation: CASRSTGVTGYTF.

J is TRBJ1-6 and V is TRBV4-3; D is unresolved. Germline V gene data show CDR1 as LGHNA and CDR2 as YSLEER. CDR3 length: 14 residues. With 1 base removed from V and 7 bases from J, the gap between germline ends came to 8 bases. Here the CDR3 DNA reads TGCGCCAGCAGCCAAGGGGCGGCGAATTCACCCCTCCACTTT. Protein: CASSQGAANSPLHF.

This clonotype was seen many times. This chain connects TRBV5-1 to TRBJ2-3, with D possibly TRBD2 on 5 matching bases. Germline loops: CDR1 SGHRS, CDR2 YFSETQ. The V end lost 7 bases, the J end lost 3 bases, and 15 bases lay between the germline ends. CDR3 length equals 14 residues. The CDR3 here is CASGHPGGTDTQYF. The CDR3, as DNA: TGCGCCAGCGGTCATCCCGGAGGTACAGATACGCAGTATTTT.

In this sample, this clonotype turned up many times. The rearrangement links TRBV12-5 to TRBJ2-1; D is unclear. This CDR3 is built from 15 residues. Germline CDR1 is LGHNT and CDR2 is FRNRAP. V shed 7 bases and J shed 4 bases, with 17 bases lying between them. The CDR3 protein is CASAPSRAPYNEQFF. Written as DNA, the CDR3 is TGTGCTAGTGCTCCTTCCCGGGCACCTTACAATGAGCAGTTCTTC.

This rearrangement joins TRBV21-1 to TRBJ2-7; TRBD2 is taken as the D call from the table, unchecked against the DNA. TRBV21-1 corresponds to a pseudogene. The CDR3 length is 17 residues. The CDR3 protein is CASSKDQAGVPPYEQYV. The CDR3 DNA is TGTGCCAGCAGCAAAGACCAAGCGGGGGTCCCCCCCTACGAGCAGTACGTC.

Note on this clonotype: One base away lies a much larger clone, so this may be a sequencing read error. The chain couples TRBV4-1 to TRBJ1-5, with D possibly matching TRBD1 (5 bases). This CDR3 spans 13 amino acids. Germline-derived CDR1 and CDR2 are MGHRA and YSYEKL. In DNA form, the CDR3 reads TGCGCCAGCAGCCCTAGCGTTTTGGGGCCCCAGCGTTTT. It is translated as CASSPSVLGPQRF.

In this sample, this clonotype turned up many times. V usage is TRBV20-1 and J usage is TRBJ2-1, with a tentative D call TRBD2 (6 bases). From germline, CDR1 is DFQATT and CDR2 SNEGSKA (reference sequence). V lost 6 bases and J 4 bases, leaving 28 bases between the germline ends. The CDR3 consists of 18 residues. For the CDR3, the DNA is TGCAGTGCCTCCGGGGACTCTAGATCAAGCGGCGGTTACAATGAGCAGTTCTTC. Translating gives CSASGDSRSSGGYNEQFF.

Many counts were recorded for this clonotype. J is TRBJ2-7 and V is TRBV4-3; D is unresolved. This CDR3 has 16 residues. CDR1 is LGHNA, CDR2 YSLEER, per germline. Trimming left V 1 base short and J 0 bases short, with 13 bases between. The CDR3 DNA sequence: TGCGCCAGCAGCCAAGGTTTCGGCAGTAACTCCTACGAGCAGTACTTC. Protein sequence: CASSQGFGSNSYEQYF.

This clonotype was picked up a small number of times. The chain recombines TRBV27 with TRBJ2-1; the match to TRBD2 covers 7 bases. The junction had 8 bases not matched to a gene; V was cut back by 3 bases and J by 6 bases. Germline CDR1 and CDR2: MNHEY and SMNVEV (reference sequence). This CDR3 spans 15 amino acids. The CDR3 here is CASSFIAGSRNEQFF. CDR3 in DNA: TGTGCCAGCAGTTTCATAGCGGGTTCCCGCAATGAGCAGTTCTTC.

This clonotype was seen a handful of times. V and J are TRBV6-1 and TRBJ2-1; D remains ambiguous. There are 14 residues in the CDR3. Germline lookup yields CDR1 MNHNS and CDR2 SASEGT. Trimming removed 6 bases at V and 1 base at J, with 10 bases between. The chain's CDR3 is CASRALESYNEQFF. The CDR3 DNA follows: TGTGCCAGCAGGGCGCTTGAGTCCTACAATGAGCAGTTCTTC.

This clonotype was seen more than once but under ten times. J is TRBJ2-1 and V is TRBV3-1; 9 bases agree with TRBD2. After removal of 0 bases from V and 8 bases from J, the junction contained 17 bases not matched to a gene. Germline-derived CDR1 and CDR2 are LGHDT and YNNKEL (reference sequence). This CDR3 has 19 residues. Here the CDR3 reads CASSQDRVGTSFRQDEQFF. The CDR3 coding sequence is TGTGCCAGCAGCCAAGACCGGGTTGGGACTAGCTTTCGGCAAGATGAGCAGTTCTTC.